The T cell receptor (beta chain) under discussion was sequenced for a study of blood T cell repertoires in COVID-19. TCRdb's table, derived via immunoSEQ multiplex PCR, lists solely in-frame clones and lacks some. The sample lists about 380,000 clones, 70% to 90% occurring once. Germline CDR1 reads LGHDT; CDR2 reads YNNKEL (reference sequence). V dropped 0 bases and J dropped 8; count of bases not matched to a gene: 6. This CDR3 is 16 amino acids long. Ages ranged from roughly 18 to 100 years, with residence in under 25 US areas. The TCR originated in a woman between 18 and 29 years old who had recovered from COVID-19. The chain couples TRBV3-1 (or the pseudogene TRBV3-2) to TRBJ1-4; TRBD1 matches at 10 bases. The sample taken for sequencing was PBMCs or T cells enriched from blood (not recorded which). The CDR3 here is CASSQDRGQGWEKLFF. The CDR3 nucleotides are TGTGCCAGCAGCCAAGATCGGGGACAGGGGTGGGAAAAACTGTTTTTT.